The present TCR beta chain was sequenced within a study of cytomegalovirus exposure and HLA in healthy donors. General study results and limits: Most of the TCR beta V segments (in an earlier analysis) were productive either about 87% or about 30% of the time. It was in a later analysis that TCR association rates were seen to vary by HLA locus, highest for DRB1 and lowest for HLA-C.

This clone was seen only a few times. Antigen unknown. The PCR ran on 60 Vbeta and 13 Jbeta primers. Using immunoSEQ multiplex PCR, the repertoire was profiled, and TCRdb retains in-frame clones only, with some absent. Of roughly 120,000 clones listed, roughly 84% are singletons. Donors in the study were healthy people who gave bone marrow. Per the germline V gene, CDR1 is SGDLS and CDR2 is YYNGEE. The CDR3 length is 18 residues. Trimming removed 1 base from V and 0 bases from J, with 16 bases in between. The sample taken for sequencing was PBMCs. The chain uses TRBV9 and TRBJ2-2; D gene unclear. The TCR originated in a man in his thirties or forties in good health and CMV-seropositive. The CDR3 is CASSVFGAFTSNTGELFF. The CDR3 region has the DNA TGTGCCAGCAGCGTATTTGGAGCCTTTACGTCGAACACCGGGGAGCTGTTTTTT.